This T cell receptor beta chain derives from a study of CD8 T cells in ankylosing spondylitis. The study, taken as a whole, reports: Disease-linked clones bore a CD8+ phenotype and were relatively rare in peripheral blood. Within matched ankylosing spondylitis synovial fluid, disease-linked clones were reportedly significantly enriched. Some motif variants were previously reported in reactive arthritis synovial fluid and blood.

This clonotype appeared many times. The antigen remains unidentified. The germline CDR1 and CDR2 sequences are MGHRA and YSYEKL. There are 17 residues in the CDR3. Trimming removed 0 bases from V and 2 bases from J, with 17 bases in between. With molecular barcodes, quantitative 5'-RACE was used to make the TCR beta libraries. Each CDR3 protein is one row after TCRdb ran MiXCR on the 5' RACE reads. This sample has some 250,000 distinct CDR3 sequences, with 20% to 30% found just once. The origin of this receptor is a male donor with ankylosing spondylitis or in good health (not recorded which). Sequenced input: blood, either unsorted or a sorted T cell fraction (not recorded which). V is TRBV4-1 and J is TRBJ2-7, with unresolved D. This chain's CDR3 is CASSQDHETSTPYEQYF. The CDR3 bases are TGCGCCAGCAGCCAAGATCATGAGACATCAACCCCCTACGAGCAGTACTTC.